This TCR beta chain comes out of a study of patients and donors after allogeneic stem cell transplantation. TCRdb redid the calling of the RT-PCR reads with MiXCR, one entry per CDR3 protein. The top ten clones hold 5.5% to 6.5% of a sample with about 960,000 distinct CDR3 sequences, 18% of them seen once. This CDR3 has 14 amino acids. Looked up from germline, CDR1 is MNHEY and CDR2 is SMNVEV (reference sequence). The V gene end was trimmed by 10 bases and the J gene end by 4 bases; junction bases not matched to a gene: 11. The V and J genes are TRBV27 and TRBJ2-3; 7 nucleotides match TRBD2. Sequencing was carried out using blood, either unsorted or a sorted T cell fraction (not recorded which). This clonotype was sampled from a human donor who was either an allogeneic HSCT recipient or a stem cell or donor lymphocyte infusion donor (not recorded which). It is not recorded whose cells these are; they may come from a transplant donor. The DNA for the CDR3 is TGTGCCACCCTACGGAGCGGGAATCCAGATACGCAGTATTTT. This gives the protein CATLRSGNPDTQYF.